The clone carrying this TCR beta chain was observed a handful of times. Its antigen is unidentified. The germline gives CDR1 MNHEY, CDR2 SVGAGI. V dropped 2 bases and J dropped 10 bases, with 15 bases sitting between them. This CDR3 is 15 amino acids long. The data are from a study of T-cell memory formation after mild COVID-19. Study-wide points: Researchers report contracting CD4+ clones mostly in CM and EM, with CD8+ clones in EMRA.

A single record per CDR3 protein comes from TCRdb applying MiXCR to the 5' RACE reads. The repertoire holds about 340,000 distinct CDR3 sequences, with 10% to 15% as singletons. The chain carries TRBV6-5 and TRBJ1-6, with D possibly matching TRBD1 (6 bases). The source of this sequence is a man aged 18-30 years who had mild COVID-19 (a few samples of this study predate the infection). Cell type and time point are not known. The material sequenced was PBMCs or a T cell subset sorted from them (not recorded which). The CDR3 nucleotides are TGTGCCAGCAGTTACACACAGGGTGGTGGCTCACCCCTCCACTTT. Protein product: CASSYTQGGGSPLHF.